Given below is one TCR beta chain in context. Its target is not known. These data belong to a study of response to subunit inactivated influenza vaccine. Overall study results and limits: It was the authors' suggestion that each seasonal influenza vaccination recruits few new T cells.

TCRdb re-called the RT-PCR reads with MiXCR, one entry per CDR3 protein. The sample includes 450,000 to 600,000 distinct CDR3 sequences, 16% of them seen just once. CDR1 DFQATT and CDR2 SNEGSKA come from the germline V gene (reference sequence). The CDR3 covers 12 residues. The chain recombines TRBV20-1 with TRBJ2-7; the match to TRBD2 covers 7 bases. The source is a man between 45 and 75 years old who received an inactivated influenza vaccine. The input for sequencing was CD4+ T cells sorted from PBMCs, taken about 24 months after vaccination. CDR3 DNA sequence: TGCAGCCACGGCGGGGGAGACTCCGAGCAGTACTTC. Its translation is CSHGGGDSEQYF.